A single sample gave rise to the 14 T cell receptor beta chains below, sequenced in a study of shared clonotypes between healthy human individuals. Some clones are missing from TCRdb's copy, which holds only in-frame ones; the method was immunoSEQ multiplex PCR. The sample has about 470,000 clones; 70% to 80% are singletons. Sequencing was done on a sample of PBMCs. These receptors were collected from a middle-aged woman in good health. Some clones in this sample may be carry-over from other donors' samples.

The chain joins TRBV14 to TRBJ1-3, with 9 bases aligning to TRBD1. The V gene's germline CDR1 is SGHDN and CDR2 FVKESK. This CDR3 region has 16 residues. With V trimmed by 0 bases and J by 0 bases, 0 bases remained unmatched. The CDR3 reads CASSQETGGSGNTIYF. CDR3 sequence (DNA): TGTGCCAGCAGCCAAGAGACAGGGGGCTCTGGAAACACCATATATTTT. Drawing the rest from reference TRBV14 and TRBJ1-3, the complete variable domain is EAGVTQFPSHSVIEKGQTVTLRCDPISGHDNLYWYRRVMGKEIKFLLHFVKESKQDESGMPNNRFLAERTGGTYSTLKVQPAELEDSGVYFCASSQETGGSGNTIYFGEGSWLTVV.

V usage is TRBV27 and J usage is TRBJ2-7; 12 bases map to TRBD2. CDR1 is MNHEY, CDR2 SMNVEV, per germline (reference sequence). V trimming: 4 bases; J trimming: 4 bases; junction bases outside the gene matches: 5. The CDR3 runs to 15 residues. The CDR3 reads CASSSLAGGHYEQYF. Written as DNA, the CDR3 is TGTGCCAGCAGTTCCCTAGCGGGAGGGCATTACGAGCAGTACTTC.

The chain has TRBV6-1 and TRBJ2-7, with D possibly matching TRBD1 (6 bases). CDR3 length equals 14 residues. Trimming left V 7 bases short and J 4 bases short, with 17 bases between. Germline V gene sequence: CDR1 MNHNS, CDR2 SASEGT. This CDR3 is CASILGTRTYEQYF. CDR3 DNA sequence: TGTGCCAGCATCCTCGGGACAAGAACATACGAGCAGTACTTC.

V gene TRBV28 combines with J gene TRBJ2-6, with 8 bases that match TRBD2. The CDR3 has 15 amino acids. The germline V gene encodes CDR1 MDHEN and CDR2 SYDVKM. CDR3 loop: CGAGAGVSGANVLTF. CDR3 coding DNA: TGTGGGGCGGGAGCGGGAGTCTCTGGGGCCAACGTCCTGACTTTC.

The chain recombines TRBV2 with TRBJ2-3; D is unresolved. Germline loops: CDR1 SNHLY, CDR2 FYNNEI. Trimming removed 3 bases from V and 3 bases from J, with 4 bases in between. CDR3 length: 12 amino acids. CDR3 nucleotide sequence: TGTGCCAGCAGTGACAGAACAGATACGCAGTATTTT. This encodes CASSDRTDTQYF.

This sequence joins TRBV4-1 and TRBJ1-1, with 7 bases fitting TRBD1. J lost 8 bases, V lost 5 bases, and 8 bases had no gene match. Germline V gene sequence: CDR1 MGHRA, CDR2 YSYEKL. The CDR3 totals 13 residues. This CDR3 reads CASSFRQGREAFF. The CDR3 DNA reads as TGCGCCAGCAGCTTTAGACAGGGACGAGAAGCTTTCTTT.

This clone was found many times. The rearrangement links TRBV7-8 to TRBJ2-1; TRBD1 matches at 10 bases. The germline CDR1 and CDR2 sequences are SGHVS and FQNEAQ. The CDR3 runs 15 residues. Unmatched junction bases numbered 4, after V lost 5 bases and J lost 3 bases. The CDR3 nucleotides read TGTGCCAGCAGCCGACAGGGGGCTTACTACAATGAGCAGTTCTTC. As protein: CASSRQGAYYNEQFF. The full variable domain, completed using reference TRBV7-8 and TRBJ2-1, is GAGVSQSPRYKVAKRGQDVALRCDPISGHVSLFWYQQALGQGPEFLTYFQNEAQLDKSGLPSDRFFAERPEGSVSTLKIQRTQQEDSAVYLCASSRQGAYYNEQFFGPGTRLTVL.

The V gene is TRBV18, the J gene TRBJ2-5; 8 bases map to TRBD2. Germline assignment: CDR1 KGHSH and CDR2 LQKENI. The trim removed 6 bases at V and 2 bases at J, leaving 11 bases unmatched. The CDR3 is 16 residues long. The CDR3 loop is CASSQNVAGPQETQYF. CDR3 coding DNA: TGTGCCAGCTCCCAGAACGTAGCGGGGCCTCAAGAGACCCAGTACTTC. The whole variable domain, filled in from reference TRBV18 and TRBJ2-5, reads NAGVMQNPRHLVRRRGQEARLRCSPMKGHSHVYWYRQLPEEGLKFMVYLQKENIIDESGMPKERFSAEFPKEGPSILRIQQVVRGDSAAYFCASSQNVAGPQETQYFGPGTRLLVL.

This sequence joins TRBV7-9 and TRBJ1-6; D ambiguous. V was clipped by 3 bases and J by 9 bases, with 15 bases between them. Germline V gives CDR1 SEHNR, CDR2 FQNEAQ (reference sequence). This CDR3 region has 15 residues. The chain's CDR3 is CASSLVAAIASPLHF. The DNA for the CDR3 is TGTGCCAGCAGCTTGGTAGCAGCGATAGCTTCACCCCTCCACTTT.

V gene TRBV6-6 combines with J gene TRBJ1-5, with D perhaps matching TRBD1 (5 bases). The V and J ends lost 2 bases and 7 bases respectively, with 9 bases between them. CDR1 and CDR2 (germline): MNHNY, SVGAGI (reference sequence). CDR3 length: 13 amino acids. The CDR3 region has the DNA TGTGCCAGCAGTTACATCGGGGCCCAGCCCCAGCATTTT. Its translation is CASSYIGAQPQHF.

This chain joins TRBV18 and TRBJ2-1, with 10 positions matching TRBD2. CDR1 is KGHSH and CDR2 is LQKENI in the germline V gene. The length of the CDR3 is 14 residues. The V gene end was trimmed by 8 bases and the J gene end by 6 bases; junction bases not matched to a gene: 7. CDR3 sequence reads: CASASGRAVNEQFF. DNA of the CDR3: TGTGCCAGCGCCAGCGGGAGGGCCGTCAATGAGCAGTTCTTC. The full variable domain, in which reference TRBV18 and TRBJ2-1 provide the parts outside the CDR3, is NAGVMQNPRHLVRRRGQEARLRCSPMKGHSHVYWYRQLPEEGLKFMVYLQKENIIDESGMPKERFSAEFPKEGPSILRIQQVVRGDSAAYFCASASGRAVNEQFFGPGTRLTVL.

The chain is built from TRBV7-9 and TRBJ1-4, with D perhaps matching TRBD1 (5 bases). Germline loops: CDR1 SEHNR, CDR2 FQNEAQ (reference sequence). The CDR3 contains 15 residues. V lost 7 bases and J lost 0, with 12 bases in between. CDR3 coding DNA: TGTGCCAGCACCCGGGGGGACTCAACTAATGAAAAACTGTTTTTT. The encoded protein is CASTRGDSTNEKLFF.

V and J are TRBV9 and TRBJ1-4; 11 bases match TRBD1. CDR3 size: 16 residues. Germline loops: CDR1 SGDLS, CDR2 YYNGEE. The V segment lost 4 bases and the J segment 8 bases; nucleotides outside the gene matches: 10. CDR3 loop: CASSPGTGGYAEKLFF. In nucleotides, the CDR3 is TGTGCCAGCAGCCCGGGGACAGGGGGTTATGCCGAAAAACTGTTTTTT.

This clone was observed a few times. V usage is TRBV6-4 and J usage is TRBJ2-5, with 11 bases identical to TRBD2. The CDR3 is made up of 15 amino acids. The J segment lost 0 bases and the V segment lost 6 bases, leaving 3 bases of the junction unmatched. Germline lookup yields CDR1 MRHNA and CDR2 SNTAGT. The CDR3 sequence: CASSLLAGDQETQYF. For the CDR3, the DNA is TGTGCCAGCAGCCTACTAGCGGGAGACCAAGAGACCCAGTACTTC.